What follows are 22 T cell receptor beta chains derived from one specimen sequenced in a study of read filtering for tumor transcriptome and immune sequencing. The library was built from about 400 ng RNA with molecular barcoded adaptors for alpha/delta and beta/gamma chains. MiXCR, applied by TCRdb to the reads, yields one record per CDR3 protein. The top ten hold approximately 15% of the sample, which has about 47,000 distinct CDR3 sequences, over 9.5% seen once. The sequencing sample was made of a population of CD138-negative cells sorted from bone marrow. The receptors originated from a donor aged 40 or older with multiple myeloma.

This clonotype was seen many times. The chain recombines TRBV11-2 with TRBJ2-4; 9 nucleotides line up with TRBD1. CDR3 size: 18 residues. The V gene's germline CDR1 is SGHAT and CDR2 FQNNGV. V shed 0 bases, J shed 0 bases, and the junction held 6 bases outside the gene matches. The CDR3 sequence: CASSLDSGQGLAKNIQYF. The CDR3 DNA follows: TGTGCCAGCAGCTTAGATTCGGGACAGGGTCTAGCCAAAAACATTCAGTACTTC.

This clonotype showed up many times. The chain links TRBV18 to TRBJ2-1; 12 nucleotides line up with TRBD2. This CDR3 has 20 amino acids. V dropped 1 base and J dropped 0; count of bases not matched to a gene: 10. The germline V gene encodes CDR1 KGHSH and CDR2 LQKENI. This CDR3 reads CASSPLIATGLAGSYNEQFF. The DNA for the CDR3 is TGTGCCAGCTCACCACTAATAGCCACGGGACTAGCGGGCTCCTACAATGAGCAGTTCTTC. Complete variable domain (other parts from reference TRBV18 and TRBJ2-1): NAGVMQNPRHLVRRRGQEARLRCSPMKGHSHVYWYRQLPEEGLKFMVYLQKENIIDESGMPKERFSAEFPKEGPSILRIQQVVRGDSAAYFCASSPLIATGLAGSYNEQFFGPGTRLTVL.

This clonotype was counted at least ten times. The gene calls are TRBV4-3 and TRBJ1-4, with TRBD1 identical over 8 bases. Germline lookup yields CDR1 LGHNA and CDR2 YSLEER. The CDR3 runs 14 residues. Trimming at V came to 3 bases and at J to 10 bases, leaving 7 bases not matched to a gene. The CDR3 sequence: CASSQEGQGRKLFF. CDR3 in DNA: TGCGCCAGCAGCCAGGAAGGACAGGGCAGAAAACTGTTTTTT.

The table lists this clonotype with many counts. The chain links TRBV6-5 to TRBJ2-3, with 9 bases matching TRBD2. V shed 6 bases, J shed 1 base, and the junction held 5 bases outside the gene matches. Germline loops: CDR1 MNHEY, CDR2 SVGAGI. The CDR3 loop spans 15 amino acids. The CDR3 reads CASRRGRVGTDTQYF. The CDR3 coding sequence is TGTGCCAGCAGACGCGGGAGGGTAGGCACAGATACGCAGTATTTT.

This clonotype showed up many times. This sequence joins TRBV20-1 and TRBJ2-7; TRBD1 matches 7 bases. The CDR3 is made up of 12 amino acids. Trimming cost V 3 bases and J 4 bases; bases outside gene matches: 3. Germline V gene data show CDR1 as DFQATT and CDR2 as SNEGSKA (reference sequence). CDR3 in amino acids: CSASLQGYEQYF. The CDR3 DNA is TGCAGTGCTAGTTTACAGGGGTACGAGCAGTACTTC.

This clonotype showed up many times. The rearrangement links TRBV7-8 to TRBJ2-1; D may be TRBD2 (6 bases). Germline CDR1 SGHVS, CDR2 FQNEAQ. The CDR3 is made up of 16 amino acids. V was clipped by 1 base and J by 7 bases, with 17 bases between them. CDR3 coding DNA: TGTGCCAGCAGCTTAGAACGGTCGGGGGTTGGAAATGAGCAGTTCTTC. Translation gives CASSLERSGVGNEQFF.

In this sample, this clonotype turned up once. Given a much more abundant clone one base away, this may be a read error. The J gene is TRBJ2-5, the V gene TRBV6-6; 9 bases fit TRBD1. CDR3 size: 15 residues. Germline V gives CDR1 MNHNY, CDR2 SVGAGI (reference sequence). CDR3 sequence: CAGRDGTGPQETQYF. The CDR3, as DNA: TGTGCCGGCAGAGACGGGACAGGGCCCCAAGAGACCCAGTACTTC.

This sequence joins TRBV19 and TRBJ2-2, with 11 bases identical to TRBD2. The CDR3 has 18 amino acids. Trimming cost V 6 bases and J 6 bases; bases outside gene matches: 15. Germline CDR1 LNHDA, CDR2 SQIVND (reference sequence). CDR3 nucleotide sequence: TGTGCCAGTAGCGAAGCCCCCGGGACTAGCGGTCATTCCGGGGAGCTGTTTTTT. It is translated as CASSEAPGTSGHSGELFF.

With respect to this clonotype: This is likely an artifact of a read error, given a far larger clone one base away. The final CDR3 position lacks the conserved phenylalanine or tryptophan, pointing to a likely read error. The CDR3 loop reads CASSQRISEKLFY. The CDR3 nucleotides are TGTGCCAGCAGCCAACGAATCAGCGAAAAACTGTTTTAT. The V call is TRBV5-8, the J call TRBJ1-4; unclear D gene. Trimming removed 4 bases at V and 8 bases at J, with 12 bases between. The CDR3 runs 13 residues. CDR1 is SGHTS, CDR2 YDEGEE, per germline.

This clonotype has a count of ten or more. The V and J genes are TRBV5-1 and TRBJ2-1, with 9 bases fitting TRBD2. The V segment lost 4 bases and the J segment 6 bases; nucleotides outside the gene matches: 8. Germline assignment: CDR1 SGHRS and CDR2 YFSETQ. CDR3 length equals 15 residues. The DNA of the CDR3 is TGCGCCAGCAGCCCGGACTTTAGCGGGAGCAATGAGCAGTTCTTC. Amino acids: CASSPDFSGSNEQFF.

The gene calls are TRBV5-1 and TRBJ2-2; TRBD2 matches 7 bases. The germline CDR1 and CDR2 sequences are SGHRS and YFSETQ. V dropped 3 bases and J dropped 13; count of bases not matched to a gene: 12. The CDR3 loop spans 14 amino acids. Here the CDR3 reads CASSSAGAREVLFF. The CDR3 region has the DNA TGCGCCAGCAGCTCGGCGGGAGCACGCGAGGTGCTGTTTTTT.

This clonotype was recorded many times. The chain uses TRBV29-1 and TRBJ1-1; 8 positions agree with TRBD1. The J segment lost 10 bases and the V segment lost 2 bases, leaving 9 bases of the junction unmatched. Germline V gives CDR1 SQVTM, CDR2 ANQGSEA. The CDR3 totals 13 residues. The DNA for the CDR3 is TGCAGCGTTGAATTTGCGGACAGGGACGGAGCTTTCTTT. Encoded protein: CSVEFADRDGAFF.

This clonotype was counted many times. The rearrangement uses TRBV11-3 and TRBJ1-1, with TRBD1 as a possible D gene (5 bases). This CDR3 has 14 residues. Germline V gene lookup returns CDR1 SGHNT and CDR2 YENEEA. V was pared by 3 bases and J by 2 bases, with 10 bases between. This CDR3 is CASSFDGANTEAFF. CDR3 DNA: TGTGCCAGCAGCTTCGATGGGGCTAACACTGAAGCTTTCTTT.

A few counts support this clonotype. The genes are TRBV4-3 and TRBJ1-2; D gene unclear. Germline lookup yields CDR1 LGHNA and CDR2 YSLEER. CDR3 size: 16 residues. V was pared by 0 bases and J by 8 bases, with 19 bases between. The chain's CDR3 is CASSQDTQSPRKGYTF. CDR3 in DNA: TGCGCCAGCAGCCAAGACACCCAAAGTCCGAGGAAAGGCTACACCTTC.

Concerning this clonotype itself: With a much larger clone just one base away, this may be a read error. This chain's CDR3 is CASSLTGGRNSPLHF. The CDR3 DNA reads as TGTGCCAGCAGCTTAACAGGGGGCCGGAATTCACCCCTCCACTTT. V and J are TRBV7-3 and TRBJ1-6, with 7 bases fitting TRBD1. CDR3 length: 15 residues. Per germline, CDR1 SGHTA and CDR2 FQGTGA. After removal of 0 bases from V and 7 bases from J, the junction contained 3 bases not matched to a gene. Variable domain in full (rest from reference TRBV7-3 and TRBJ1-6): GAGVSQTPSNKVTEKGKYVELRCDPISGHTALYWYRQSLGQGPEFLIYFQGTGAADDSGLPNDRFFAVRPEGSVSTLKIQRTERGDSAVYLCASSLTGGRNSPLHFGNGTRLTVT.

This clonotype showed up just a few times. The V and J genes are TRBV11-2 and TRBJ1-3, with D possibly being TRBD1 (6 bases). CDR1 is SGHAT, CDR2 FQNNGV, per germline. The CDR3 extends over 15 amino acids. Trimming stripped 5 bases from V and 4 bases from J, with 15 bases between. This CDR3 reads CASSLGGAPGNTIYF. Written as DNA, the CDR3 is TGTGCCAGCAGCCTTGGGGGGGCTCCCGGAAACACCATATATTTT. The variable domain in full, completed from reference TRBV11-2 and TRBJ1-3, reads EAGVAQSPRYKIIEKRQSVAFWCNPISGHATLYWYQQILGQGPKLLIQFQNNGVVDDSQLPKDRFSAERLKGVDSTLKIQPAKLEDSAVYLCASSLGGAPGNTIYFGEGSWLTVV.

Worth noting for this clonotype: A read error is possible here, since a much larger clone lies one base away. The rearrangement uses TRBV3-1 and TRBJ2-7; 9 nucleotides align to TRBD1. Germline V gene sequence: CDR1 LGHDT, CDR2 YNNKEL (reference sequence). V trimming: 6 bases; J trimming: 4 bases; junction bases outside the gene matches: 4. The CDR3 loop spans 13 amino acids. This CDR3 is CASSSGQGYEQYF. The CDR3 nucleotides are TGTGCCAGCAGTTCGGGACAGGGTTACGAGCAGTACTTC.

With respect to this clonotype: With a much larger clone just one base away, this may be a read error. Likely a read error: the CDR3 ends without its conserved phenylalanine or tryptophan. The chain employs TRBV7-6 and TRBJ2-3; D unclear. CDR1 is SGHVS, CDR2 FNYEAQ, per germline. The CDR3 covers 14 residues. V lost 4 bases and J lost 2, with 10 bases in between. The CDR3 protein is CASSSQVPTDTQYS. CDR3 sequence (DNA): TGTGCCAGCAGCTCGCAAGTACCCACAGATACGCAGTATTCT.

V gene TRBV7-6 combines with J gene TRBJ2-1, with 7 bases fitting TRBD2. In germline, CDR1 is SGHVS, CDR2 FNYEAQ. This CDR3 comprises 14 residues. J gave up 10 bases and V 4 bases, and 10 bases lay outside the gene matches. The CDR3 protein is CASSSSGSSYEQFF. The CDR3 nucleotides read TGTGCCAGCAGCTCTAGCGGTAGCTCCTACGAGCAGTTCTTC.

This clonotype has at least ten counts. J is TRBJ2-7 and V is TRBV29-1; maybe TRBD1 (6 bases). Germline V gene data show CDR1 as SQVTM and CDR2 as ANQGSEA. V lost 4 bases, J lost 3 bases, and 10 bases lay in between. This CDR3 spans 12 amino acids. The CDR3 bases are TGCAGCGTTGCCTTACAGGGCTACGAGCAGTACTTC. This sequence encodes CSVALQGYEQYF.

The sample holds a few counts of this clonotype. This may arise from a read error, as a much more abundant clone is one base away. This sequence joins TRBV30 and TRBJ1-2; unclear D gene. The germline gives CDR1 GTSNPN, CDR2 SVGIG (reference sequence). The CDR3 consists of 14 residues. The DNA of the CDR3 is TGTGCCTGGAGTGTAAAGACCGTAAACTGTGGCTACACCTTC. Amino acid sequence: CAWSVKTVNCGYTF.

This clonotype was seen many times. V and J are TRBV7-3 and TRBJ2-3; D perhaps matches TRBD2 (6 bases). Germline V gene data show CDR1 as SGHTA and CDR2 as FQGTGA. This CDR3 is built from 15 residues. The V and J ends lost 6 bases and 1 base respectively, with 14 bases between them. DNA of the CDR3: TGTGCCAGCAGTCAAACGGCTAGCGGCACAGATACGCAGTATTTT. Its translation is CASSQTASGTDTQYF.